These T cell receptor beta chains were read from a single sample in a study of OX40 agonist ivuxolimab in advanced cancers. Libraries were prepared by immunoSEQ multiplex PCR; TCRdb keeps only in-frame clonotypes and omits some of them. The sample yields roughly 97,000 clones, 70% to 90% seen once. The sequences come from CD4+ or CD8+ T cells sorted from blood, collected in a trial of the OX40 agonist ivuxolimab. These receptors were collected from an adult with an advanced solid tumor such as melanoma, head and neck, liver or kidney cancer. The conserved cysteine and the conserved F or W are not part of the CDR3 here.

v_call: TRBV7-8
j_call: TRBJ2-5
cdr3_aa: ASSSSGIPGQGNTQY

v_call: TRBV5-6
j_call: TRBJ1-1
cdr3_aa: ASSFGDRNTEAF

v_call: TRBV5-1
j_call: TRBJ1-2
cdr3_aa: ASSLGGQGGGGYT

v_call: TRBV27
j_call: -
cdr3_aa: ASTPQAGPYEQY

v_call: TRBV4-2
j_call: TRBJ2-5
cdr3_aa: ASSPGTSGGFWETQY

v_call: TRBV30
j_call: TRBJ1-1
cdr3_aa: AWSVEPSTEAF

v_call: TRBV11-2
j_call: TRBJ1-1
cdr3_aa: ASSLLFGEAF

v_call: TRBV30
j_call: TRBJ1-6
cdr3_aa: AWSVPRTGFAYNSPLH

v_call: TRBV5-8
j_call: TRBJ2-2
cdr3_aa: ASSRNLDGAGELF

v_call: TRBV7-6
j_call: TRBJ2-7
cdr3_aa: ASSSYSEQY

v_call: TRBV30
j_call: TRBJ1-2
cdr3_aa: AWTQKGGPDGTYGYT

v_call: TRBV9
j_call: TRBJ2-3
cdr3_aa: ASSVRQLGPDTQY

v_call: TRBV5-4
j_call: TRBJ1-1
cdr3_aa: ASSLDPRGGGAEAF

v_call: TRBV7-2
j_call: TRBJ1-5
cdr3_aa: ASSLDHRGYQPQH

v_call: TRBV19
j_call: TRBJ1-2
cdr3_aa: ASVTGQTGSYT

v_call: TRBV6-6
j_call: TRBJ2-2
cdr3_aa: ASTGTANTGELF

v_call: TRBV13
j_call: TRBJ2-7
cdr3_aa: ASSLGYGEQY

v_call: TRBV25-1
j_call: TRBJ2-1
cdr3_aa: ASSEYRIGEQF

v_call: TRBV11-3
j_call: TRBJ1-2
cdr3_aa: ASSLGPGYGYT

v_call: TRBV28
j_call: TRBJ1-5
cdr3_aa: ASSLGRGREPQH

v_call: TRBV6-7
j_call: TRBJ1-1
cdr3_aa: ASGKTGNTEAF

v_call: TRBV27
j_call: TRBJ2-7
cdr3_aa: ASSLPGHEQY

v_call: TRBV7-2
j_call: TRBJ2-5
cdr3_aa: ASTVGVGSKGTQY

v_call: TRBV12-5
j_call: TRBJ1-2
cdr3_aa: ASALSGGDGYT

v_call: TRBV18
j_call: TRBJ1-1
cdr3_aa: ASSPEQGALSTEAF

v_call: TRBV9
j_call: TRBJ1-2
cdr3_aa: ASSVASGTGNYGYT

v_call: TRBV2
j_call: TRBJ1-6
cdr3_aa: ASSELGANSPLH

v_call: TRBV23-1
j_call: TRBJ2-7
cdr3_aa: ASSFRGEQY

v_call: TRBV23-1
j_call: TRBJ1-1
cdr3_aa: ASSQLGWEAESDTEAF

v_call: TRBV6-1
j_call: TRBJ1-3
cdr3_aa: ASKTGFSGNTIY

v_call: TRBV7-6
j_call: TRBJ1-1
cdr3_aa: ASSLHPNTEAF

v_call: TRBV27
j_call: TRBJ2-1
cdr3_aa: ASSFRSLAGGNEQF

v_call: TRBV6-5
j_call: TRBJ1-2
cdr3_aa: ASSYRFYGYT

v_call: TRBV7-9
j_call: TRBJ2-7
cdr3_aa: ASSYSGTSVRSYEQY